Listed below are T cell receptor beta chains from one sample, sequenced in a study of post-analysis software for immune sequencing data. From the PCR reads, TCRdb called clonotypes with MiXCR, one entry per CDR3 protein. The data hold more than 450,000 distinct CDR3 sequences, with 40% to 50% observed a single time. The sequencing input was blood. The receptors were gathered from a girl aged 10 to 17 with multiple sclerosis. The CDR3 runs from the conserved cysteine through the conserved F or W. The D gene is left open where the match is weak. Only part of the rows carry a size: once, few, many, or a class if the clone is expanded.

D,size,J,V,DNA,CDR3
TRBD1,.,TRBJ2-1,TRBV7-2,TGTGCCAGCGGAGCGACAGGGGTTGCCTACAATGAGCAGTTCTTC,CASGATGVAYNEQFF
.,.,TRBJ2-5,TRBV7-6,TGTGCCAGCAGCTTAGGTGGTGGGGTCCAAGAGACCCAGTACTTC,CASSLGGGVQETQYF
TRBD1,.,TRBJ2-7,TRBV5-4,TGTGCCAGCAGCTTGAGGGGGCGCACCTACGAGCAGTACTTC,CASSLRGRTYEQYF
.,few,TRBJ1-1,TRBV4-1,TGCGCCAGCAGCCAAGTTGCGGGGGGCGCGGGGTGGGTGAACACTGAAGCTTTCTTT,CASSQVAGGAGWVNTEAFF
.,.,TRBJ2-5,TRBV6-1,TGTGCCAGCAGTGCACTTGGGGGTCTATCCCAAGAGACCCAGTACTTC,CASSALGGLSQETQYF
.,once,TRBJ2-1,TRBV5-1,TGCGCCAGCAGCTTGCGGGAGCAAGCCTATGAGCAGTTCTTC,CASSLREQAYEQFF
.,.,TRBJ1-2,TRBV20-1,TGCAGTGCTAGAGATAAGGGGAACTATGGCTACACCTTC,CSARDKGNYGYTF
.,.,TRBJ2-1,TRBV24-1,TGTGCCACCAGCTCAGGAGGGGCCGCGCAGTTCTTC,CATSSGGAAQFF
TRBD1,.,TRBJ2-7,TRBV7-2,TGTGCCAGCAGCTTCGGACAGGGACGAGAGCGGTACTTC,CASSFGQGRERYF
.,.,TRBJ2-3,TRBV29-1,TGCAGCGTTGAGTCGCGGCCCGCAGATACGCAGTATTTT,CSVESRPADTQYF
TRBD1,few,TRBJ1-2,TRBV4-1,TGCGCCAGCAGCCAGGCCCCGGGACAGGGTTTTTATGGCTACACCTTC,CASSQAPGQGFYGYTF
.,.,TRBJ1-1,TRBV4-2,TGTGCCAGCAGCCAAGGGAGGCAAGGAACTATGAACACTGAAGCTTTCTTT,CASSQGRQGTMNTEAFF
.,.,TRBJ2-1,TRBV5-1,TGCGCCAGCACTAAGGGGGGCTTGAGGAATGAGCAGTTCTTC,CASTKGGLRNEQFF
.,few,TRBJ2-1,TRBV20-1,TGCAGTGCTATACCGGTAACCCTCAATGAGCAGTTCTTC,CSAIPVTLNEQFF
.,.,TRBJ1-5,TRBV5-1,TGCGCCAGCAGCTTGGGGCCTCGAGGGGAGGGCAATCAGCCCCAGCATTTT,CASSLGPRGEGNQPQHF
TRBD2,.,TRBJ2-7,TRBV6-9,TGTGCCAGCAGTTGCCGGGGAGGGAACCACGAGCAGTACTTC,CASSCRGGNHEQYF
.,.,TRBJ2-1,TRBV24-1,TGTGCCACCAGTGGGAAGGGGTCCTACAATGAGCAGTTCTTC,CATSGKGSYNEQFF